The 26 T cell receptor beta chains presented below share a single source sample, sequenced in a study of shared clonotypes between healthy human individuals. Sequenced by immunoSEQ multiplex PCR; TCRdb stores in-frame clones only, minus some. Of about 450,000 clones listed, about 80% are singletons. Sequenced input: PBMCs. The origin of the receptors is a woman in her forties in good health. Some clones in this sample may be carry-over from other donors' samples.

The rearrangement uses TRBV9 and TRBJ2-7, with a tentative D call TRBD1 (6 bases). CDR1 is SGDLS and CDR2 is YYNGEE in the germline V gene. Trimming shortened V by 0 bases and J by 2 bases, and 9 bases separated the two germline ends. The length of the CDR3 is 14 residues. The CDR3 coding sequence is TGTGCCAGCAGCGTAGGCCAGGGGCCCTACGAGCAGTACTTC. The encoded protein is CASSVGQGPYEQYF. Complete variable domain (other parts from reference TRBV9 and TRBJ2-7): DSGVTQTPKHLITATGQRVTLRCSPRSGDLSVYWYQQSLDQGLQFLIQYYNGEERAKGNILERFSAQQFPDLHSELNLSSLELGDSALYFCASSVGQGPYEQYFGPGTRLTVT.

The genes are TRBV6-4 and TRBJ1-2; D is undetermined. Per germline, CDR1 MRHNA and CDR2 SNTAGT. Trimming cost V 0 bases and J 7 bases, with 12 bases left between them. The CDR3 contains 14 residues. The CDR3 region has the DNA TGTGCCAGCAGTGACTCGTTCGGGTTAGGTGGCTACACCTTC. Amino acid sequence: CASSDSFGLGGYTF.

In DNA form, the CDR3 reads TGTGCCAGCTCACCCCAGGTAGCGGGAGGCACCGGGGAGCTGTTTTTT. Amino acids: CASSPQVAGGTGELFF. The chain links TRBV18 to TRBJ2-2; 10 bases map to TRBD2. The trim removed 3 bases at V and 4 bases at J, leaving 5 bases unmatched. CDR1 and CDR2 from the germline V gene are KGHSH and LQKENI. The CDR3 spans 16 residues.

A note on this clone: A much larger clone is a single base away; this may be a read error. The CDR3 DNA is TGTGCCTGGGGGAGAAGAGGGAATTCACCCCTCCACTTT. Its protein product is CAWGRRGNSPLHF. The genes are TRBV30 and TRBJ1-6; D not resolved. Germline V gene sequence: CDR1 GTSNPN, CDR2 SVGIG (reference sequence). This CDR3 region has 13 residues. V was pared by 5 bases and J by 7 bases, with 12 bases between.

The gene calls are TRBV25-1 and TRBJ2-2, with unresolved D. CDR1 MGHDK and CDR2 SYGVNS come from the germline V gene. Trimming took off 2 bases at V and 3 bases at J, with 10 bases between the two ends. This CDR3 is built from 15 residues. The CDR3 region is CASSEISADTGELFF. The CDR3 region has the DNA TGTGCCAGCAGTGAAATTTCAGCAGACACCGGGGAGCTGTTTTTT.

This sequence joins TRBV6-5 and TRBJ2-1, with a tentative D call TRBD1 (6 bases). The germline gives CDR1 MNHEY, CDR2 SVGAGI. V was trimmed by 0 bases and J by 6 bases, leaving 12 bases between them. The CDR3 totals 15 residues. CDR3 protein: CASSYSRQGGNEQFF. The DNA for the CDR3 is TGTGCCAGCAGTTACTCGAGACAAGGGGGCAATGAGCAGTTCTTC.

The rearrangement links TRBV11-1 to TRBJ2-1, with 7 positions matching TRBD2. This CDR3 spans 15 amino acids. The germline V gene has CDR1 SGHAT and CDR2 FQDESV (reference sequence). Germline trimming cut 1 base from V and 6 bases from J; bases unmatched to any gene: 6. The CDR3 sequence is CASSLDRASGNEQFF. The CDR3 DNA follows: TGTGCCAGCAGCTTAGATCGGGCTAGCGGCAATGAGCAGTTCTTC.

This chain joins TRBV5-1 and TRBJ2-1; the D gene is possibly TRBD1 (6 bases). The ends were cut back, 4 bases at V and 7 bases at J, with 9 bases in the middle. Germline assignment: CDR1 SGHRS and CDR2 YFSETQ. The CDR3 runs 12 residues. This CDR3 is CASSRTENEQFF. The CDR3 DNA follows: TGCGCCAGCAGCAGGACAGAGAATGAGCAGTTCTTC.

The chain couples TRBV28 to TRBJ2-2, with TRBD1 matching 9 bases. The V segment lost 8 bases and the J segment 6 bases; nucleotides outside the gene matches: 7. CDR1 is MDHEN, CDR2 SYDVKM, per germline. This CDR3 has 14 amino acids. CDR3 residues: CASFPGQGSGELFF. Written as DNA, the CDR3 is TGTGCCAGCTTTCCCGGACAGGGGTCCGGGGAGCTGTTTTTT.

The table lists this clone with a count of one. The CDR3, as DNA: TGCGCCAGCAGTGATCCCCCGCAGGGGGCGCGTGGAAACACCATATATTTT. Residues: CASSDPPQGARGNTIYF. The chain couples TRBV10-2 to TRBJ1-3; 8 nucleotides align to TRBD1. The CDR3 has 17 amino acids. Per the germline V gene, CDR1 is WSHSY and CDR2 is SAAADI. The V and J ends lost 3 bases and 3 bases, in that order; junction bases with no gene match: 10.

The chain combines TRBV18 with TRBJ1-4; unclear D gene. This CDR3 has 16 residues. Germline CDR1 reads KGHSH; CDR2 reads LQKENI. Trimming pared 4 bases from V and 0 bases from J, leaving 12 bases between. The CDR3, as DNA: TGTGCCAGCTCACTCGGTGGGGTTGCAACTAATGAAAAACTGTTTTTT. It codes for CASSLGGVATNEKLFF.

V usage is TRBV6-1 and J usage is TRBJ2-1, with 7 bases that match TRBD1. CDR3 size: 15 residues. V gave up 3 bases and J gave up 3 bases; unmatched junction bases: 5. Germline values: CDR1 MNHNS, CDR2 SASEGT. The CDR3 DNA is TGTGCCAGCAGTGAGGGGGACAGAGACTACAATGAGCAGTTCTTC. This sequence encodes CASSEGDRDYNEQFF.

The V and J genes are TRBV9 and TRBJ2-5; possible D gene TRBD1, 5 bases. Trimming cost V 0 bases and J 5 bases, with 14 bases left between them. CDR3 length equals 15 residues. Looked up from germline, CDR1 is SGDLS and CDR2 is YYNGEE. The CDR3 here is CASSVGTFFGETQYF. The CDR3 region has the DNA TGTGCCAGCAGCGTAGGGACATTTTTTGGGGAGACCCAGTACTTC.

CDR3 nucleotides: TGCAGCGGTACTACAGGGGGCGCGGGGGAGACCCAGTACTTC. Translating gives CSGTTGGAGETQYF. The chain employs TRBV29-1 and TRBJ2-5, with 9 nucleotides matching TRBD1. The CDR3 is 14 amino acids. The ends lost 7 bases at V and 5 bases at J; junction bases unmatched: 11. Looked up from germline, CDR1 is SQVTM and CDR2 is ANQGSEA.

This chain links TRBV28 with TRBJ2-7, with TRBD2 as a possible D gene (5 bases). Germline CDR1 reads MDHEN; CDR2 reads SYDVKM. V lost 6 bases and J 2 bases, leaving 11 bases between the germline ends. CDR3 length equals 13 residues. The DNA for the CDR3 is TGTGCCAGCAGGAATCGGGGTACCTACGAGCAGTACTTC. It encodes CASRNRGTYEQYF. Full variable domain (missing parts from reference TRBV28 and TRBJ2-7): DVKVTQSSRYLVKRTGEKVFLECVQDMDHENMFWYRQDPGLGLRLIYFSYDVKMKEKGDIPEGYSVSREKKERFSLILESASTNQTSMYLCASRNRGTYEQYFGPGTRLTVT.

About this clone: A read error may explain this, as a much larger clone is one base away. Other DNA sequences in this sample translate to the same CDR3. The chain is built from TRBV6-4 and TRBJ2-5, with D uncertain. The V and J ends lost 6 bases and 5 bases respectively, with 13 bases between them. In germline, CDR1 is MRHNA, CDR2 SNTAGT. CDR3 length: 13 amino acids. This CDR3 is CASSDTYGETQYF. CDR3 nucleotide sequence: TGTGCCAGCAGCGACACTTACGGCGAGACCCAGTACTTC.

The chain carries TRBV29-1 and TRBJ2-1, with 12 positions matching TRBD2. The CDR3 covers 16 residues. V lost 3 bases and J lost 8; bases outside the gene matches: 11. Germline V gene lookup returns CDR1 SQVTM and CDR2 ANQGSEA. Here the CDR3 reads CSVDRTSGILGYEQFF. The CDR3, as DNA: TGCAGCGTTGATCGGACTAGCGGGATCCTCGGCTATGAGCAGTTCTTC.

In this sample, this clone turned up once. The V call is TRBV7-6, the J call TRBJ2-7; D is uncertain. This CDR3 has 13 residues. Germline V gives CDR1 SGHVS, CDR2 FNYEAQ. V dropped 3 bases and J dropped 6 bases, with 12 bases sitting between them. DNA for the CDR3: TGTGCCAGCAGCTTGTCGACCCGCACCGAGCAGTACTTC. Translating it yields CASSLSTRTEQYF.

The CDR3 loop reads CASSPQGLVNTEAFF. CDR3 nucleotides: TGCGCCAGCAGCCCACAGGGGCTTGTGAACACTGAAGCTTTCTTT. The chain joins TRBV5-1 to TRBJ1-1, with TRBD1 matching 7 bases. The CDR3 has 15 amino acids. Germline V gene lookup returns CDR1 SGHRS and CDR2 YFSETQ. The junction had 6 bases not matched to a gene; V was cut back by 4 bases and J by 0 bases. The full variable domain, with the rest looked up from reference TRBV5-1 and TRBJ1-1, is KAGVTQTPRYLIKTRGQQVTLSCSPISGHRSVSWYQQTPGQGLQFLFEYFSETQRNKGNFPGRFSGRQFSNSRSEMNVSTLELGDSALYLCASSPQGLVNTEAFFGQGTRLTVV.

This clone turned up a few times. The chain uses TRBV7-8 and TRBJ2-2; 9 positions agree with TRBD1. Germline V CDR1 and CDR2: SGHVS, FQNEAQ. The CDR3 consists of 15 residues. With V trimmed by 4 bases and J by 3 bases, 3 bases remained unmatched. This chain's CDR3 is CASSSGQGHTGELFF. As DNA, the CDR3 is TGTGCCAGCAGCTCTGGACAGGGGCACACCGGGGAGCTGTTTTTT.

The chain uses TRBV5-4 and TRBJ2-5, with 10 bases aligning to TRBD2. Trimming at V came to 4 bases and at J to 3 bases, leaving 3 bases not matched to a gene. The CDR3 has 14 residues. Germline CDR1 reads SGHNT; CDR2 reads YYREEE (reference sequence). The CDR3, as DNA: TGTGCCAGCAGCCCAACTAGCGGGAAAGAGACCCAGTACTTC. Its translation: CASSPTSGKETQYF.

This clone was recorded a few times. J is TRBJ2-1 and V is TRBV7-6; 8 bases are a match to TRBD2. The CDR3 consists of 15 residues. J lost 9 bases, V lost 2 bases, and 9 bases had no gene match. The germline V gene encodes CDR1 SGHVS and CDR2 FNYEAQ. CDR3 nucleotide sequence: TGTGCCAGCAGCTTACCCAGCGGGAGCTTGGGTGAGCAGTTCTTC. It specifies CASSLPSGSLGEQFF.

The chain couples TRBV6-1 to TRBJ2-7; 8 positions match TRBD1. J gave up 1 base and V 4 bases, and 9 bases lay outside the gene matches. Germline CDR1 reads MNHNS; CDR2 reads SASEGT. This CDR3 has 16 residues. In DNA, the CDR3 is TGTGCCAGCAGTGGCGTCAGGGGGCGGTTTTCCTACGAGCAGTACTTC. Protein sequence: CASSGVRGRFSYEQYF.

The rearrangement uses TRBV28 and TRBJ2-3; D gene unclear. The V gene lost 5 bases and the J gene lost 2 bases, with 8 bases spanning the gap. The CDR3 is made up of 13 amino acids. CDR1 and CDR2 (germline): MDHEN, SYDVKM. The DNA for the CDR3 is TGTGCCAGCAGTCGGATCCCCACAGATACGCAGTATTTT. Translating it yields CASSRIPTDTQYF. Complete variable domain (other parts from reference TRBV28 and TRBJ2-3): DVKVTQSSRYLVKRTGEKVFLECVQDMDHENMFWYRQDPGLGLRLIYFSYDVKMKEKGDIPEGYSVSREKKERFSLILESASTNQTSMYLCASSRIPTDTQYFGPGTRLTVL.

V and J are TRBV19 and TRBJ2-1; 7 positions agree with TRBD2. The V gene's germline CDR1 is LNHDA and CDR2 SQIVND (reference sequence). V trimming: 3 bases; J trimming: 5 bases; junction bases outside the gene matches: 7. The CDR3 totals 15 residues. CDR3 bases: TGTGCCAGTAGTATCCTGACTAGCAGAAACAATGAGCAGTTCTTC. Translated: CASSILTSRNNEQFF.

This clone has just a few counts. This chain links TRBV27 with TRBJ2-1; 7 bases fit TRBD1. Germline V gene lookup returns CDR1 MNHEY and CDR2 SMNVEV (reference sequence). Trimming cost V 8 bases and J 8 bases; bases outside gene matches: 3. This CDR3 has 11 residues. This chain's CDR3 is CASSTGYEQFF. The DNA of the CDR3 is TGTGCCAGCTCGACAGGGTATGAGCAGTTCTTC.